The clone carrying this T cell receptor (beta chain) occurred a few times. Its antigen is still unknown. This record belongs to a study of CD8 T cells in ankylosing spondylitis. The CDR3 totals 14 residues. Trimming at V came to 5 bases and at J to 7 bases, leaving 10 bases not matched to a gene. Per the germline V gene, CDR1 is LGHDT and CDR2 is YNNKEL (reference sequence). Making use of molecular barcodes, quantitative 5'-RACE generated TCR beta libraries. TCRdb independently ran MiXCR on the 5' RACE reads; one entry per CDR3 protein. The sample contains a few hundred thousand distinct CDR3 sequences, roughly 20% of which appear only once. Points from the study as a whole: Relatively scarce in peripheral blood, disease-linked clones were CD8+. Blood of patients with ankylosing spondylitis appeared to be characterized by a TCR beta motif of seven or eight highly homologous variants.

The source material was blood, either unsorted or a sorted T cell fraction (not recorded which). The TCR originated in a female donor with ankylosing spondylitis or in good health (not recorded which). This chain connects TRBV3-1 to TRBJ2-7; 8 nucleotides align to TRBD1. The CDR3 DNA follows: TGTGCCAGCAGCTGGGGACAGGACCTTGGGGAGCAGTACTTC. It codes for CASSWGQDLGEQYF.